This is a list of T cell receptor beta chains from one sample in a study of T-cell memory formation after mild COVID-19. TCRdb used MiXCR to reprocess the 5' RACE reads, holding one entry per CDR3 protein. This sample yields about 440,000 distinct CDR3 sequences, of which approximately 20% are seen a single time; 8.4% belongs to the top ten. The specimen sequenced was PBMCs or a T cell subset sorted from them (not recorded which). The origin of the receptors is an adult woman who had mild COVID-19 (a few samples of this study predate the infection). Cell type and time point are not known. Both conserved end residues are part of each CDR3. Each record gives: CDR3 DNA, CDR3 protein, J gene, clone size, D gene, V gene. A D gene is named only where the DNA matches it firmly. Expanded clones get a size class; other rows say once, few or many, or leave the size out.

TGTGCCAGAAGTTCTAGCGGGAGGACCTCCTCCGAGCAGTACTTC,CARSSSGRTSSEQYF,TRBJ2-7,once,TRBD2,TRBV12-3/TRBV12-4
TGTGCCAGCAGTTTAGTCCCCGGGGGCTATGGCTACACCTTC,CASSLVPGGYGYTF,TRBJ1-2,few,NA,TRBV6-5
TGCAGTGCTACCTTGGACGGTGGGTACAATGAGCAGTTCTTC,CSATLDGGYNEQFF,TRBJ2-1,NA,NA,TRBV20-1
TGTGCCAGCAGTTTGGGACAGGGTCGCAAGCCCCAGCATTTT,CASSLGQGRKPQHF,TRBJ1-5,NA,TRBD1,TRBV12-3/TRBV12-4
TGTGCCAGCAGCAAACTAGCGGGAGGAAGCAATGAGCAGTTCTTC,CASSKLAGGSNEQFF,TRBJ2-1,NA,TRBD2,TRBV6-6
TGTGCCAGCAGCGTGGGCGGCGGGAGCTACGAGCAGTACTTC,CASSVGGGSYEQYF,TRBJ2-7,NA,TRBD2,TRBV7-8
TGTGCCAGCAGTCACGAGTTCGGAAGGCCAGATACGCAGTATTTT,CASSHEFGRPDTQYF,TRBJ2-3,NA,NA,TRBV12-3/TRBV12-4
TGTGCCAGCATGTTAGCGGGAGTCCTCCAAGAGACCCAGTACTTC,CASMLAGVLQETQYF,TRBJ2-5,NA,TRBD2,TRBV6-2/TRBV6-3
TGCAGTGCTAGAGACGTAGGCAGGGGGCACGCAGATACGCAGTATTTT,CSARDVGRGHADTQYF,TRBJ2-3,few,TRBD1,TRBV20-1
TGTGCCAGCAGCTTGGAGGGGGTTTTGACCTACGAGCAGTACTTC,CASSLEGVLTYEQYF,TRBJ2-7,NA,NA,TRBV5-6
TGTGCCAGCAGCCTACGTGGGACGGCTTATGACTTC,CASSLRGTAYDF,TRBJ2-7,NA,NA,TRBV3-1
TGTGCCAGCAGCTTCACGGGACAGCCCCAGCATTTT,CASSFTGQPQHF,TRBJ1-5,few,NA,TRBV7-2
TGCGCCAGCGGTGGACTAGCGGGGTCAGATACGCAGTATTTT,CASGGLAGSDTQYF,TRBJ2-3,few,TRBD2,TRBV5-1
TGTGCCAGCAGCTTAGTCCCGTGGACTAGCGTCGGATTCTCCTACAATGAGCAGTTCTTC,CASSLVPWTSVGFSYNEQFF,TRBJ2-1,NA,TRBD2,TRBV7-9
TGTGCCAGCAGTCGGACAGGGGCATATGGCTACACCTTC,CASSRTGAYGYTF,TRBJ1-2,NA,TRBD1,TRBV27
TGCGCCAGCAGCGACCCCCCACCCCGGGGGACTGAAGCTTTCTTT,CASSDPPPRGTEAFF,TRBJ1-1,NA,NA,TRBV5-1
TGTGCCAGCAGTTTGGGAGCGGGGGGCGGTGAGCAGTTCTTC,CASSLGAGGGEQFF,TRBJ2-1,many,TRBD2,TRBV12-3/TRBV12-4
TGCAGTGCCCGCGAGTTGATGGGACTAGCCAGCACAGATACGCAGTATTTT,CSARELMGLASTDTQYF,TRBJ2-3,few,TRBD2,TRBV20-1
TGTGCCAGCAGCCCACAGGGGGCTGAAAAACTGTTTTTT,CASSPQGAEKLFF,TRBJ1-4,few,TRBD1,TRBV7-9
TGTGCCAGCAGTGTCCGCGGGTCGACAGGGCTCCACAATCCCCTATCATATGGCTACACCTTC,CASSVRGSTGLHNPLSYGYTF,TRBJ1-2,NA,TRBD1,TRBV6-5
TGTGCCAGCAGGACAGACTGGAACACTGAAGCTTTCTTT,CASRTDWNTEAFF,TRBJ1-1,few,NA,TRBV6-5
TGTGCCAGCAGCTTAGTGACCGGGACAGGGGCCTACAATGAGCAGTTCTTC,CASSLVTGTGAYNEQFF,TRBJ2-1,few,TRBD1,TRBV11-2
TGTGCCAGCAGCTTACCGGGACCCACCGCGGTGACCCAGTACTTC,CASSLPGPTAVTQYF,TRBJ2-5,few,NA,TRBV7-9
TGTGCCACCGCGGTCACGACTCGGATAGACAGGGAGGCAGATACGCAGTATTTT,CATAVTTRIDREADTQYF,TRBJ2-3,few,NA,TRBV24-1
TGTGCCAGCAGCGTAGGACCGGGACAGGGGGCGTCGAGCACTGAAGCTTTCTTT,CASSVGPGQGASSTEAFF,TRBJ1-1,once,TRBD1,TRBV9
TGTGCCAGCAGCGCCCTAACGGGAGGGTTCTTCTCTGGGGCCAACGTCCTGACTTTC,CASSALTGGFFSGANVLTF,TRBJ2-6,NA,TRBD2,TRBV7-2
TGCGCCAGCAGCCAAGATTTAGCGGCCTACGAGCAGTACTTC,CASSQDLAAYEQYF,TRBJ2-7,few,NA,TRBV4-3